A selection of T cell receptor beta chains follows, all from one sample in a study of cytomegalovirus exposure and HLA in healthy donors. The protocol was immunoSEQ multiplex PCR, while the TCRdb copy is restricted to in-frame clones and leaves out a portion. The table has 150,000 to 200,000 clones, roughly 85% seen once. Material for sequencing was PBMCs. The receptors derive from a man between 18 and 35 years old in good health and CMV-seropositive. Each CDR3 is given with its conserved first and last residue. A D gene is named only where the DNA matches it firmly. Only part of the rows carry a size: once, few, many, or a class if the clone is expanded.

j_gene | abundance | d_gene | v_gene | CDR3aa | CDR3nt
TRBJ1-3 | few | TRBD1 | TRBV28 | CATLDRSFGNTIYF | TGTGCCACCTTGGACAGGTCTTTTGGAAACACCATATATTTT
TRBJ1-1 | - | - | TRBV30 | CAWSVQGNTEAFF | TGTGCCTGGAGTGTCCAGGGGAACACTGAAGCTTTCTTT
TRBJ1-2 | once | TRBD1 | TRBV7-9 | CASSVGTGEDYGYTF | TGTGCCAGCAGCGTTGGGACAGGGGAGGACTATGGCTACACCTTC
TRBJ2-5 | - | - | TRBV6-1 | CASSDGFQETQYF | TGTGCCAGCAGTGACGGGTTCCAAGAGACCCAGTACTTC
TRBJ1-1 | - | - | TRBV7-9 | CASSFRGGTEAFF | TGTGCCAGCAGCTTCCGAGGGGGCACTGAAGCTTTCTTT
TRBJ2-7 | - | TRBD2 | TRBV4-2 | CASSQDDSGGVSEQYF | TGTGCCAGCAGCCAGGACGACTCGGGGGGAGTTTCGGAGCAGTACTTC
TRBJ2-2 | few | TRBD2 | TRBV6-5 | CASSYSGGPHTGELFF | TGTGCCAGCAGTTACTCGGGAGGGCCTCACACCGGGGAGCTGTTTTTT
TRBJ2-7 | - | - | TRBV5-4 | CASSLAGDTYEQYF | TGTGCCAGCAGCTTGGCAGGCGATACCTACGAGCAGTACTTC
TRBJ2-6 | - | - | TRBV7-9 | CASSLTGSGANVLTF | TGTGCCAGCAGTTTAACAGGGTCTGGGGCCAACGTCCTGACTTTC
TRBJ1-1 | - | TRBD1 | TRBV29-1 | CSVASGGYTEAFF | TGCAGCGTTGCGTCAGGGGGGTACACTGAAGCTTTCTTT
TRBJ2-7 | - | - | TRBV18 | CASSQRGYEQYF | TGTGCCAGCTCGCAAAGGGGCTACGAGCAGTACTTC
TRBJ1-5 | - | - | TRBV4-1 | CASSQDPGYNQPQHF | TGCGCCAGCAGCCAAGATCCCGGGTACAATCAGCCCCAGCATTTT
TRBJ1-1 | - | - | TRBV5-6 | CASSPTGDEAFF | TGTGCCAGCAGCCCCACCGGAGATGAAGCTTTCTTT
TRBJ1-5 | - | TRBD1 | TRBV7-9 | CASSLSTGDVGQPQHF | TGTGCCAGCAGCTTATCTACAGGGGACGTGGGTCAGCCCCAGCATTTT
TRBJ1-5 | - | TRBD1 | TRBV27 | CASSLTGGGSQPQHF | TGTGCCAGCAGTCTGACCGGAGGGGGCTCTCAGCCCCAGCATTTT
TRBJ2-1 | - | TRBD2 | TRBV5-1 | CASSWGTSGSSYNEQFF | TGCGCCAGCAGCTGGGGGACTAGCGGGAGCTCCTACAATGAGCAGTTCTTC
TRBJ2-7 | - | - | TRBV14 | CASSQDAYEQYF | TGTGCCAGCAGCCAAGACGCCTACGAGCAGTACTTC
TRBJ2-7 | - | TRBD2 | TRBV6-1 | CASSHSGTSYEQYF | TGTGCCAGCAGTCATAGCGGGACCTCCTACGAGCAGTACTTC
TRBJ1-2 | once | TRBD1 | TRBV5-1 | CASSLEGDRSHGYTF | TGCGCCAGCAGCTTGGAGGGGGACAGGAGTCATGGCTACACCTTC
TRBJ2-1 | - | TRBD2 | TRBV30 | CAWNPGGSDNEQFF | TGTGCCTGGAACCCGGGAGGTTCAGACAATGAGCAGTTCTTC
TRBJ2-3 | - | - | TRBV27 | CASSLLLPTDTQYF | TGTGCCAGCAGTTTACTCCTCCCCACAGATACGCAGTATTTT
TRBJ2-3 | - | - | TRBV6-6 | CASSIAVSTDTQYF | TGTGCCAGCAGTATAGCGGTGAGCACAGATACGCAGTATTTT
TRBJ2-7 | once | TRBD1 | TRBV28 | CASSDRQGRSYEQYF | TGTGCCAGCAGTGACCGACAGGGTAGGTCCTACGAGCAGTACTTC
TRBJ1-1 | - | - | TRBV14 | CASSHGRGTEAFF | TGTGCCAGCAGCCACGGGAGGGGGACTGAAGCTTTCTTT
TRBJ1-3 | - | - | TRBV7-6 | CASSPSYTYSGNTIYF | TGTGCCAGCAGCCCTAGTTATACCTACTCTGGAAACACCATATATTTT
TRBJ1-1 | - | - | TRBV6-1 | CASRMDSGNTEAFF | TGTGCCAGCAGGATGGACAGCGGGAACACTGAAGCTTTCTTT
TRBJ2-7 | - | TRBD1 | TRBV6-1 | CASSLGTGNYEQYF | TGTGCCAGCAGTCTAGGGACAGGGAACTACGAGCAGTACTTC
TRBJ2-1 | - | TRBD1 | TRBV6-5 | CASSRQGAEYNEQFF | TGTGCCAGCAGTCGACAGGGGGCGGAATACAATGAGCAGTTCTTC
TRBJ2-1 | - | - | TRBV13 | CASSLERYEQFF | TGTGCCAGCAGCTTAGAACGGTATGAGCAGTTCTTC
TRBJ2-7 | - | - | TRBV21-1 | CASSKQERPRYEQYF | TGTGCCAGCAGCAAACAGGAACGACCTCGCTACGAGCAGTACTTC
TRBJ2-5 | - | - | TRBV4-3 | CASSRTWGEYAETQYF | TGCGCCAGCAGCCGTACCTGGGGGGAGTACGCAGAGACCCAGTACTTC
TRBJ1-1 | - | TRBD1 | TRBV6-6 | CASTMTGVTEAFF | TGTGCCAGCACTATGACAGGGGTCACTGAAGCTTTCTTT
TRBJ1-1 | few | - | TRBV6-5 | CASQGGITEAFF | TGTGCCAGTCAAGGGGGAATCACTGAAGCTTTCTTT
TRBJ2-5 | few | - | TRBV6-1 | CASTVQSQETQYF | TGTGCCAGCACCGTACAGTCCCAAGAGACCCAGTACTTC
TRBJ2-1 | - | - | TRBV5-6 | CASSLRNEQFF | TGTGCCAGCAGCTTGCGCAATGAGCAGTTCTTC
TRBJ1-5 | - | - | TRBV2 | CASSDGFTNQPQHF | TGTGCCAGCAGTGATGGCTTTACCAATCAGCCCCAGCATTTT
TRBJ2-3 | - | - | TRBV9 | CASSDRRGLGSGKGDTQYF | TGTGCCAGCAGCGATAGGCGGGGCTTGGGTAGTGGCAAAGGGGATACGCAGTATTTT
TRBJ2-2 | few | TRBD2 | TRBV7-9 | CASSRVPTSGSTGELFF | TGTGCCAGCAGCCGAGTCCCCACTAGCGGGAGTACCGGGGAGCTGTTTTTT
TRBJ2-2 | - | TRBD1 | TRBV6-6 | CASSLTGAGGELFF | TGTGCCAGCAGTTTGACAGGGGCGGGCGGGGAGCTGTTTTTT
TRBJ2-2 | - | TRBD2 | TRBV6-8 | CASPGTSGAPANTGELFF | TGTGCCAGCCCAGGGACTAGTGGGGCGCCAGCGAACACCGGGGAGCTGTTTTTT
TRBJ2-7 | - | - | TRBV5-4 | CASSLYPSEQYF | TGTGCCAGCAGCTTGTATCCCTCCGAGCAGTACTTC
TRBJ2-5 | few | TRBD1 | TRBV9 | CASSIYPGQGRETQYF | TGTGCCAGCAGCATCTACCCGGGACAGGGTAGGGAGACCCAGTACTTC
TRBJ1-2 | once | TRBD1 | TRBV27 | CASSQLGQDYGYTF | TGTGCCAGCAGTCAACTGGGACAGGATTATGGCTACACCTTC
TRBJ1-2 | - | TRBD1 | TRBV6-5 | CASSYQTGGYYGYTF | TGTGCCAGCAGTTACCAGACAGGGGGCTACTATGGCTACACCTTC
TRBJ2-3 | - | TRBD1 | TRBV29-1 | CSVEGGGQGNTDTQYF | TGCAGCGTTGAGGGGGGGGGACAGGGTAACACAGATACGCAGTATTTT
TRBJ2-1 | - | TRBD1 | TRBV5-1 | CASSFGTGGYNEQFF | TGCGCCAGCAGCTTCGGGACAGGGGGCTACAATGAGCAGTTCTTC
TRBJ2-3 | - | - | TRBV5-1 | CASSSLFLATSTDTQYF | TGCGCCAGCAGCTCACTTTTCCTAGCGACTAGCACAGATACGCAGTATTTT
TRBJ2-3 | - | TRBD2 | TRBV13 | CASSLRGGRTDTQYF | TGTGCCAGCAGCTTACGGGGGGGCCGGACAGATACGCAGTATTTT
TRBJ2-2 | - | TRBD2 | TRBV27 | CASSLFAGDTGELFF | TGTGCCAGCAGTTTATTTGCGGGGGACACCGGGGAGCTGTTTTTT
TRBJ1-5 | once | - | TRBV27 | CASSLSGYNQPQHF | TGTGCCAGCAGTTTGTCCGGGTACAATCAGCCCCAGCATTTT
TRBJ2-5 | - | - | TRBV5-1 | CASSLAGGQWLETQYF | TGCGCCAGCAGCTTGGCCGGGGGGCAATGGTTAGAGACCCAGTACTTC
TRBJ2-5 | - | - | TRBV15 | CATSRGEVQETQYF | TGTGCCACCAGCAGAGGGGAGGTCCAAGAGACCCAGTACTTC
TRBJ2-1 | once | TRBD2 | TRBV28 | CASRRTSGDNEQFF | TGTGCCAGCAGAAGGACTAGCGGGGACAATGAGCAGTTCTTC
TRBJ2-5 | - | - | TRBV19 | CASSMRVGGDKEKTQYF | TGTGCCAGTAGTATGAGGGTGGGTGGGGACAAGGAAAAGACCCAGTACTTC
TRBJ1-1 | few | - | TRBV19 | CASSPSGGNPEAFF | TGTGCCAGTAGTCCCTCTGGGGGGAACCCTGAAGCTTTCTTT
TRBJ2-5 | few | TRBD1 | TRBV5-4 | CASSNSDREETQYF | TGTGCCAGCAGCAATTCGGACAGGGAAGAGACCCAGTACTTC
TRBJ2-1 | - | - | TRBV14 | CASSPPGGLYNEQFF | TGTGCCAGCAGCCCCCCTGGCGGGCTATACAATGAGCAGTTCTTC